Below are 8 T cell receptor beta chains sequenced from a single sample in a study of blood T cell repertoires in COVID-19. TCRdb's copy holds only in-frame clones and misses some; the assay was immunoSEQ multiplex PCR. The data hold about 160,000 clones, with over 70% observed a single time. Material for sequencing was peripheral blood. The receptors originated from a woman of 80 years or more with active or convalescent COVID-19.

The V call is TRBV30, the J call TRBJ1-2; 8 bases map to TRBD1. V lost 3 bases to trimming and J lost 7 bases; unmatched junction nucleotides: 10. Looked up from germline, CDR1 is GTSNPN and CDR2 is SVGIG (reference sequence). This CDR3 spans 14 amino acids. The CDR3 loop reads CAWRWGQEISGYTF. The CDR3 coding sequence is TGTGCCTGGAGGTGGGGACAGGAGATCTCTGGCTACACCTTC.

This chain joins TRBV29-1 and TRBJ2-5; TRBD1 matches 10 bases. J gave up 4 bases and V 2 bases, and 7 bases lay outside the gene matches. CDR3 size: 15 residues. Germline lookup yields CDR1 SQVTM and CDR2 ANQGSEA. The CDR3 nucleotides are TGCAGCGTTGAAAGAGGGACAGGGGTTCGAGAGACCCAGTACTTC. Amino acid sequence: CSVERGTGVRETQYF. Full variable domain (missing parts from reference TRBV29-1 and TRBJ2-5): SAVISQKPSRDICQRGTSLTIQCQVDSQVTMMFWYRQQPGQSLTLIATANQGSEATYESGFVIDKFPISRPNLTFSTLTVSNMSPEDSSIYLCSVERGTGVRETQYFGPGTRLLVL.

This chain links TRBV25-1 with TRBJ1-3, with D unresolved. The length of the CDR3 is 14 residues. CDR1 is MGHDK and CDR2 is SYGVNS in the germline V gene. Trimming pared 3 bases from V and 0 bases from J, leaving 6 bases between. The CDR3 DNA sequence: TGTGCCAGCAGTGATCCCTACTCTGGAAACACCATATATTTT. Its protein product is CASSDPYSGNTIYF.

The chain couples TRBV5-6 to TRBJ2-5, with TRBD1 as a possible D gene (5 bases). CDR3 length: 14 residues. Germline CDR1 reads SGHDT; CDR2 reads YYEEEE. Trimming took 4 bases from V and 7 from J, leaving 17 bases between them. CDR3 nucleotide sequence: TGTGCCAGCAGCATGACAAGCATAGGGGTGACCCAGTACTTC. It specifies CASSMTSIGVTQYF.

The V call is TRBV5-1, the J call TRBJ2-1; 10 nucleotides line up with TRBD1. With 4 bases clipped from V and 7 bases from J, the junction kept 11 bases outside the gene matches. CDR1 and CDR2 (germline): SGHRS, YFSETQ. The CDR3 is made up of 16 amino acids. The CDR3 spells CASSLGGGQGRNEQFF. In DNA, the CDR3 is TGCGCCAGCAGCCTAGGTGGGGGACAGGGGCGGAATGAGCAGTTCTTC.

CDR3 sequence: CASGGGGSIPYEQYF. In DNA, the CDR3 is TGTGCCAGCGGTGGTGGGGGCTCGATACCCTACGAGCAGTACTTC. V and J are TRBV25-1 and TRBJ2-7; TRBD1 is a possible D gene (6 bases). The V end lost 8 bases, the J end lost 2 bases, and 19 bases lay between the germline ends. Germline assignment: CDR1 MGHDK and CDR2 SYGVNS. The CDR3 runs 15 residues.

The V and J genes are TRBV19 and TRBJ2-1; 11 bases are a match to TRBD2. The V gene end was trimmed by 10 bases and the J gene end by 4 bases; junction bases not matched to a gene: 0. Germline assignment: CDR1 LNHDA and CDR2 SQIVND (reference sequence). The CDR3 is 12 residues long. The CDR3 DNA reads as TGTGCCACTAGCGGGGGGTACAATGAGCAGTTCTTC. This translates into CATSGGYNEQFF.

This clone came up a few times. The V gene is TRBV5-8, the J gene TRBJ1-1, with 7 bases identical to TRBD1. The CDR3 consists of 13 residues. Germline CDR1 reads SGHTS; CDR2 reads YDEGEE. Trimming at V came to 4 bases and at J to 4 bases, leaving 4 bases not matched to a gene. The CDR3 sequence is CASSKGGSTEAFF. The CDR3 DNA follows: TGTGCCAGCAGCAAAGGGGGCTCCACTGAAGCTTTCTTT.